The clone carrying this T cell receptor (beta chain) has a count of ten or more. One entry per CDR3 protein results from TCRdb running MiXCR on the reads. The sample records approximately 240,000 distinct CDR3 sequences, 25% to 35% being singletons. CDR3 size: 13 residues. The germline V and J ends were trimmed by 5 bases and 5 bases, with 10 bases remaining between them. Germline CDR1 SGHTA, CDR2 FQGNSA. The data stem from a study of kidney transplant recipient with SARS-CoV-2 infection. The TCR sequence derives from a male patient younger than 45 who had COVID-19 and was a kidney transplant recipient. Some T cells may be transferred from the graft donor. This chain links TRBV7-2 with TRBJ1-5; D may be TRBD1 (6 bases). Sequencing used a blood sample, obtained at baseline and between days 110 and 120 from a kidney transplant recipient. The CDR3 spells CASSRQADQPQHF. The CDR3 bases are TGTGCCAGCAGCAGACAGGCGGATCAGCCCCAGCATTTT.